This T cell receptor beta chain comes out of a study of beta chain features in type 1 diabetes (dated by TCRdb to 2016 to 2019). About the full investigation: No differences in mean age, gender distribution, total cell number or subset yield were found between patients and healthy donors. Whereas all 28 donors provided naive and central memory subsets, regulatory and stem cell-like memory subsets were isolated from just 8 patients and about 8 healthy donors. A total of about 110,000,000 sorted cells were examined across all samples, and a strong correlation was observed between cell number per subset and RNA yield. The study compared TCRB repertoires of sorted circulating CD4+ T cell subsets between recently diagnosed type 1 diabetes patients and matched healthy donors.

Study-wide findings and limitations: PCR might favor shorter templates, but patient and control samples were amplified and corrected together, so any skew would affect both groups equally. Because the HLA sub-analyses included only small numbers of individuals, any influence of HLA type on TCRB rearrangement was left unresolved. The naive, central memory and regulatory TCRB repertoires appeared to resemble one another more closely among patients than among healthy donors. Because cDNA rather than genomic DNA was sequenced, highly expressing activated cells could have been over-represented, although no difference in activation and CD3 levels was found between groups. At VDJ recombination sites, patients with type 1 diabetes made fewer insertions and deleted more nucleotides, a pattern implying thymic rearrangement abnormalities. Type 1 diabetes patients showed a moderate but significant shortening of TCRB CDR3 length in all four CD4+ subsets.

All of the isolated RNA was reverse transcribed with the High Capacity cDNA Reverse Transcription Kit, so expressed TCRB transcripts were sequenced. Deep immunoSEQ sequencing was applied to naive, central memory and regulatory T cell samples, giving an average of about 3.6 million total reads per sample. After sorted cells were lysed in RLT buffer, RNA was extracted with DNase-treated RNeasy Micro or Mini kits, with the choice depending on cell number. Each cell subset was processed on its own to prevent cross-contamination, while patient and healthy donor samples were processed together. Using the immunoSEQ multiplex PCR, TCRB sequences were amplified from cDNA into 87-bp fragments spanning the CDR3 region. Amplicons were sequenced on the Illumina HiSeq platform. The published analysis was carried out like this. PCR bias was computationally corrected using synthetic template baselines, reads within Hamming distance 2 were collapsed, and singletons that could not be merged were discarded. Reads were aligned against IMGT to assign V, D and J genes, CDR3 length and insertions or deletions at six rearrangement sites. Within each subset, clonotype counts were normalized to the number of sorted cells before true diversity and Gini coefficients were calculated with the tcR R package. The overlap coefficient, calculated on TCRB nucleotide sequences, was used to quantify repertoire sharing. Out-of-frame TCRB sequences from naive cells were analyzed as a proxy for the pre-selection repertoire. TCRdb took this table from immuneACCESS and kept in-frame rearrangements with V and J called. Such tables lack part of the clones; where checked against another copy, unresolved V genes explain under half of the gap, and the rest is unexplained. Clone size and V and J calls were adopted from that table, with D and trimming inferred from the DNA. Present in this sample are 450,000 to 600,000 clones, 30% of which were seen just once. The ten largest clones add up to 0.065% of the sample.

About this clone itself: Its target antigen remains unknown. One base away there is no much larger clone; base qualities are not given.

The CDR3 starts with the cysteine, ends with the phenylalanine, and has 15 residues. The kept DNA is CDR3 alone, 45 bases in frame from the first base. The germline V gene (reference sequence) gives CDR1 as GTSNPN and CDR2 as SVGIG. Trimming takes 7 bases off V and 4 bases off J; junction bases not matched to a gene: 15. Each donor gave one peripheral blood draw, roughly 0.12 L on average, collected into heparinised tubes. Using a panel that included CD45RO, CCR7, CD25, CD127, CD95 and CD27, naive, central memory, regulatory and stem cell-like memory CD4+ T cells were sorted on a BD FACSAria II. Every sorted population had a purity above 95%. Right away, PBMCs were isolated by Lymphoprep density gradient centrifugation and were stained directly, with no culture step. Samples were stained and sorted in pairs, with one healthy donor and one patient per experiment, so that batch effects were minimized.

The chain was built from TRBV30 and TRBJ1-1; TRBD1 aligns with 7 central bases. This clonotype originated in a man between 18 and 29 years old in good health. Sequencing input: naive CD4+ T cells from blood. According to the study, the label for this sample's cell subset or site signals: true naive CD4+ T cells. The bases are TGTGCCTCAAGGGGGCCCACTGGATCTGCCACTGAAGCTTTCTTT. This is translated as CASRGPTGSATEAFF.